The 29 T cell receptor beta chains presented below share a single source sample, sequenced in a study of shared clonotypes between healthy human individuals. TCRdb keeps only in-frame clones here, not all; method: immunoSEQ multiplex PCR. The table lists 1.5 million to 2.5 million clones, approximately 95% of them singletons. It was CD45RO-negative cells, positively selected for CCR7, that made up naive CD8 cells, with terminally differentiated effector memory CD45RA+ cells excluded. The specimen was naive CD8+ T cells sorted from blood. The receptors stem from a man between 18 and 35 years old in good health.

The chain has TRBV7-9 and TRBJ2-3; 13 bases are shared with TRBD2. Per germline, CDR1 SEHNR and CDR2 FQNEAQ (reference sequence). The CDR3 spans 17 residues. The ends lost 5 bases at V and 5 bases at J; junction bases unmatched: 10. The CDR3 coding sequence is TGTGCCAGCAGCCCTGGGACTAGCGGGAATCGAGGAGATACGCAGTATTTT. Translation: CASSPGTSGNRGDTQYF.

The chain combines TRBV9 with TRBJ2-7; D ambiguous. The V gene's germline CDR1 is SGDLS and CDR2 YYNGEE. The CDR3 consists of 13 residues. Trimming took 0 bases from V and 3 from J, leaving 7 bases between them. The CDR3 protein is CASSVAEHYEQYF. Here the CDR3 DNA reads TGTGCCAGCAGCGTAGCCGAACACTACGAGCAGTACTTC.

The CDR3 region has the DNA TGTGCCAGCACCGGACAGCAGGCTAATGAGCAGTTCTTC. Amino acids: CASTGQQANEQFF. The rearrangement uses TRBV7-9 and TRBJ2-1; possible D gene TRBD1, 6 bases. The CDR3 extends over 13 amino acids. From germline, CDR1 is SEHNR and CDR2 FQNEAQ (reference sequence). Trimming removed 7 bases at V and 7 bases at J, with 14 bases between.

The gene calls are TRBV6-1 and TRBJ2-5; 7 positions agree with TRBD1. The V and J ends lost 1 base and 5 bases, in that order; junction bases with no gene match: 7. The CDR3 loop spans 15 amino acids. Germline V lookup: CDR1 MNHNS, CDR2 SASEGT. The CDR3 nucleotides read TGTGCCAGCAGTGAAGGAGGGGGCCTAGGGGAGACCCAGTACTTC. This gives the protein CASSEGGGLGETQYF.

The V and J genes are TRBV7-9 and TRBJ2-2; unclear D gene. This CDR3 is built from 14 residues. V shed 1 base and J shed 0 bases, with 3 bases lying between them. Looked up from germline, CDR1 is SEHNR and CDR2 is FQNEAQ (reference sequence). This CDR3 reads CASSLGANTGELFF. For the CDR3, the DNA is TGTGCCAGCAGCTTAGGGGCGAACACCGGGGAGCTGTTTTTT.

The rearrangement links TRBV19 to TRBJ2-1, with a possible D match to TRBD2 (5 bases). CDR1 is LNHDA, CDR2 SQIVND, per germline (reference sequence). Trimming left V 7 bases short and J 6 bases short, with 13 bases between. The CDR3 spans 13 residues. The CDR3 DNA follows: TGTGCCAGTACCTCCCCAACTAGCAATGAGCAGTTCTTC. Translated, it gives CASTSPTSNEQFF. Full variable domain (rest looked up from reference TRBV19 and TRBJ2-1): DGGITQSPKYLFRKEGQNVTLSCEQNLNHDAMYWYRQDPGQGLRLIYYSQIVNDFQKGDIAEGYSVSREKKESFPLTVTSAQKNPTAFYLCASTSPTSNEQFFGPGTRLTVL.

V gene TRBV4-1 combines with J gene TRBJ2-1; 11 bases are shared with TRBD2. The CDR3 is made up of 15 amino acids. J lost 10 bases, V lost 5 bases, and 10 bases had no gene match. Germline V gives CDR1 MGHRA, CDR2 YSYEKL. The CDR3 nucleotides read TGCGCCAGCAGCGTAATAGCGGGAGGGGACAGCGAGCAGTTCTTC. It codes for CASSVIAGGDSEQFF.

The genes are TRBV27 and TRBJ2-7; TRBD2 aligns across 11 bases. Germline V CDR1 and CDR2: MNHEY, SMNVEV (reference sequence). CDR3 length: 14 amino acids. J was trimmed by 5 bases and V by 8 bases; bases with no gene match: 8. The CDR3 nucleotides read TGTGCCAGCTCTATAGCGGGAGGGGCCCACGAGCAGTACTTC. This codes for CASSIAGGAHEQYF.

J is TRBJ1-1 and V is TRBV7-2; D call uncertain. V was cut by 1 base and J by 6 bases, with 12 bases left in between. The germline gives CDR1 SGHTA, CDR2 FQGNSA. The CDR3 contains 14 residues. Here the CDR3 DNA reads TGTGCCAGCAGCTTAGTTACTGGGTCCGCTGAAGCTTTCTTT. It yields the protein CASSLVTGSAEAFF.

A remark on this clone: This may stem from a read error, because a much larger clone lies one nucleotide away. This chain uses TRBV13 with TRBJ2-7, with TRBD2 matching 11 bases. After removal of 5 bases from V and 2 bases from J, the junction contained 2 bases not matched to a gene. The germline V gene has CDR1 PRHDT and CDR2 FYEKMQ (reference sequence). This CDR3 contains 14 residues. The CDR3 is CASSVSGRAYEQYF. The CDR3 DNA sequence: TGTGCCAGCAGCGTTAGCGGGAGGGCCTACGAGCAGTACTTC.

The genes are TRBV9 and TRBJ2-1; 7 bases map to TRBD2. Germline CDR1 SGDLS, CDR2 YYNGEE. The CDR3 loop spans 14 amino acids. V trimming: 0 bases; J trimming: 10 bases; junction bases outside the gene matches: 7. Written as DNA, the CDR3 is TGTGCCAGCAGCGTAGCGGGAGGAGGCGGAGAGCAGTTCTTC. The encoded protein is CASSVAGGGGEQFF.

The CDR3 sequence is CASSLSLDRVELFF. Here the CDR3 DNA reads TGTGCCAGCAGTTTGTCCCTAGACAGGGTAGAGCTGTTTTTT. The chain uses TRBV28 and TRBJ2-2; 7 bases line up with TRBD1. Germline values: CDR1 MDHEN, CDR2 SYDVKM. The CDR3 covers 14 residues. V gave up 3 bases and J gave up 11 bases; unmatched junction bases: 9.

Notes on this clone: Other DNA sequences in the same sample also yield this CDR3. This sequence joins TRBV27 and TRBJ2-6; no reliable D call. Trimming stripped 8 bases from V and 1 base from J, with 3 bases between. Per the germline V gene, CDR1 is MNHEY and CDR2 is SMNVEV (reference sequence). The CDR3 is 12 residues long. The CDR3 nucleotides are TGTGCCAGCGGATCTGGGGCCAACGTCCTGACTTTC. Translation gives CASGSGANVLTF. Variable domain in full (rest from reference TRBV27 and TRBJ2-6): EAQVTQNPRYLITVTGKKLTVTCSQNMNHEYMSWYRQDPGLGLRQIYYSMNVEVTDKGDVPEGYKVSRKEKRNFPLILESPSPNQTSLYFCASGSGANVLTFGAGSRLTVL.

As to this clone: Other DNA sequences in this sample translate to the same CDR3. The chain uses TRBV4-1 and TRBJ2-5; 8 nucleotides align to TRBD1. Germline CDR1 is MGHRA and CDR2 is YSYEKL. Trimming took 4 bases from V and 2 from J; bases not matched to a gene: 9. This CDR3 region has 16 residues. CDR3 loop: CASSLVPGQVQETQYF. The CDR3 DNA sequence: TGCGCCAGCAGCCTGGTCCCGGGACAGGTTCAAGAGACCCAGTACTTC.

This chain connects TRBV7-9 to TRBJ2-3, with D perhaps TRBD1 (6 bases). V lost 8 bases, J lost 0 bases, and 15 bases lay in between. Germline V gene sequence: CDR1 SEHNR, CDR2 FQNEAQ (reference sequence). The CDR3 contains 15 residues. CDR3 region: CASATWTESTDTQYF. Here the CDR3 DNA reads TGTGCCAGCGCAACTTGGACAGAGAGCACAGATACGCAGTATTTT.

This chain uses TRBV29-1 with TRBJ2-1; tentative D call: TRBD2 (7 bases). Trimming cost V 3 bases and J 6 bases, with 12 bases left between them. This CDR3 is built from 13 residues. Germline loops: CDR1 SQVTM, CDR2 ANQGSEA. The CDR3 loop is CSVEGGGLNEQFF. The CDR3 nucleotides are TGCAGCGTTGAGGGCGGGGGCCTCAATGAGCAGTTCTTC.

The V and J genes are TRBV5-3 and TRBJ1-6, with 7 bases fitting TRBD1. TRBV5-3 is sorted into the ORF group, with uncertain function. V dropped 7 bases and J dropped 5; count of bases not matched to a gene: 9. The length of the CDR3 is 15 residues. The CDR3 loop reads CARPKGGYHNSPLHF. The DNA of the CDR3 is TGTGCCAGACCTAAAGGGGGCTACCATAATTCACCCCTCCACTTT.

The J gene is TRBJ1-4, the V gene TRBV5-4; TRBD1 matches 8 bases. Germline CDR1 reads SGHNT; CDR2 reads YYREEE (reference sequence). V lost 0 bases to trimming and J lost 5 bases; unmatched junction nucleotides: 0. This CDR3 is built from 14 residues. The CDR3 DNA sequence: TGTGCCAGCAGCTTGGGACAGGGGAATGAAAAACTGTTTTTT. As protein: CASSLGQGNEKLFF.

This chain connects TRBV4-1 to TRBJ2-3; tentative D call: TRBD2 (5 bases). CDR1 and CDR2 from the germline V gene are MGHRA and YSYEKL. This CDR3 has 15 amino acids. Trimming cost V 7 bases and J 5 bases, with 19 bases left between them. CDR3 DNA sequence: TGCGCCAGCACCGCGTCCTTTGGAGGCGAAGATACGCAGTATTTT. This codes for CASTASFGGEDTQYF.

CDR3 nucleotides: TGTGCCAGCAGCTTAGTGGGACAGGGTGTGAATGAGCAGTTCTTC. It yields the protein CASSLVGQGVNEQFF. The V and J genes are TRBV7-2 and TRBJ2-1; the match to TRBD1 covers 9 bases. V shed 1 base, J shed 7 bases, and the junction held 5 bases outside the gene matches. This CDR3 has 15 amino acids. Germline CDR1 is SGHTA and CDR2 is FQGNSA.

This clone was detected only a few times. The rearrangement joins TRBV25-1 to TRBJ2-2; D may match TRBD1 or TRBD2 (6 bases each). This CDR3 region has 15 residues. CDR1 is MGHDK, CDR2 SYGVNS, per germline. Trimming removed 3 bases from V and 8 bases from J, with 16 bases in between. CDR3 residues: CASSDQGGLDGELFF. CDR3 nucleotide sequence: TGTGCCAGCAGTGATCAAGGGGGGCTGGATGGGGAGCTGTTTTTT.

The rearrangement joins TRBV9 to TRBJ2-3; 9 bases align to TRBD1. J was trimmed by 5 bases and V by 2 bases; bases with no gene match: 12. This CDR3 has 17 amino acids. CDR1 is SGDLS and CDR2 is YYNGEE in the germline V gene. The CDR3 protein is CASSVNRDRVEGDTQYF. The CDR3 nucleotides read TGTGCCAGCAGCGTTAACCGGGACAGGGTGGAAGGAGATACGCAGTATTTT.

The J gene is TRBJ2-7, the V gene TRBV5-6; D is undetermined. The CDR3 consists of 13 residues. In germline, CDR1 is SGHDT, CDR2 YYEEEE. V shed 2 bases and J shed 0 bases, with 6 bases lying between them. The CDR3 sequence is CASSFHSSYEQYF. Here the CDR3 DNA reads TGTGCCAGCAGCTTCCACAGCTCCTACGAGCAGTACTTC.

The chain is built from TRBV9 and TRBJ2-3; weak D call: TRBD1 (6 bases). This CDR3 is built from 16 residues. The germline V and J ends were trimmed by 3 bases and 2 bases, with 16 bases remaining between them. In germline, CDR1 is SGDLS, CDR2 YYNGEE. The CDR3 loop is CASSASGHLYTDTQYF. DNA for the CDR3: TGTGCCAGCAGCGCCTCGGGACACCTTTACACAGATACGCAGTATTTT.

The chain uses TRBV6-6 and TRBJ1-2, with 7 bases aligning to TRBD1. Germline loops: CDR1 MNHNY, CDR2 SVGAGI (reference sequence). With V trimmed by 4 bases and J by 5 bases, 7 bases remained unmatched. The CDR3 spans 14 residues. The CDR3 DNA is TGTGCCAGCAGTTTGACAGGGTATCGGTATGGCTACACCTTC. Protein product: CASSLTGYRYGYTF.

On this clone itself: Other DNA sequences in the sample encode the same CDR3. The CDR3 reads CASSSRPEAFF. The CDR3 DNA reads as TGTGCCAGCAGCTCCCGCCCTGAAGCTTTCTTT. This sequence joins TRBV7-9 and TRBJ1-1, with D unclear. Trimming pared 4 bases from V and 6 bases from J, leaving 6 bases between. The CDR3 has 11 amino acids. The germline gives CDR1 SEHNR, CDR2 FQNEAQ (reference sequence).

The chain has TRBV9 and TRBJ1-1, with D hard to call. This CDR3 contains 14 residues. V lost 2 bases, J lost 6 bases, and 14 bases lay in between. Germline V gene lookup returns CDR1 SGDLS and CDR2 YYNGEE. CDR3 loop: CASSVGANIPEAFF. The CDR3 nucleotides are TGTGCCAGCAGCGTCGGCGCGAATATCCCTGAAGCTTTCTTT.

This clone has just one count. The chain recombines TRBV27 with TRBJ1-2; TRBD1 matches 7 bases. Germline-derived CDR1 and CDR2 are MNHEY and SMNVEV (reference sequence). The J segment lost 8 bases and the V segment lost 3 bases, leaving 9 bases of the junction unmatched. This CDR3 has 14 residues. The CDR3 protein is CASSFGTGVGGYTF. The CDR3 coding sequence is TGTGCCAGCAGTTTCGGTACAGGGGTAGGAGGCTACACCTTC.

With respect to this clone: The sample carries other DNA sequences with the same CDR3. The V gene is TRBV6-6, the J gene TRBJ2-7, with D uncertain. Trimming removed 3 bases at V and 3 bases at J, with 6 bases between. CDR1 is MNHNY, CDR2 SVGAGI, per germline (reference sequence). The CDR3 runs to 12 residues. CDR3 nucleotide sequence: TGTGCCAGCAGTTATGGGGTCTACGAGCAGTACTTC. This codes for CASSYGVYEQYF.